The 28 T cell receptor beta chains below were found in one sample sequenced in a study of shared clonotypes between healthy human individuals. The data were produced by immunoSEQ multiplex PCR, yet TCRdb's version contains in-frame clones alone and is incomplete. The sample includes about 610,000 clones, 97% of them seen just once. The sequenced material came from naive CD4+ T cells sorted from blood. The subset here: CD45RA+ positively selected. The receptors shown here come from a woman aged 25 to 45 in good health.

This clone was detected only once. The chain joins TRBV27 to TRBJ2-1; TRBD1 aligns across 10 bases. The CDR3 has 15 residues. Germline V gives CDR1 MNHEY, CDR2 SMNVEV (reference sequence). Losses at the gene ends were 10 bases for V and 4 bases for J; bases not matched to a gene: 10. In nucleotides, the CDR3 is TGTGCCACCCTACCGGGACAGGGGCTTTACAATGAGCAGTTCTTC. It is translated as CATLPGQGLYNEQFF.

The CDR3 here is CASSLFGNQNTGELFF. CDR3 coding DNA: TGTGCCAGCAGCTTGTTTGGAAATCAGAACACCGGGGAGCTGTTTTTT. The genes are TRBV5-6 and TRBJ2-2, with D unresolved. Germline CDR1 reads SGHDT; CDR2 reads YYEEEE. The length of the CDR3 is 16 residues. Trimming took 1 base from V and 1 from J, leaving 11 bases between them. The variable domain in full, completed from reference TRBV5-6 and TRBJ2-2, reads DAGVTQSPTHLIKTRGQQVTLRCSPKSGHDTVSWYQQALGQGPQFIFQYYEEEERQRGNFPDRFSGHQFPNYSSELNVNALLLGDSALYLCASSLFGNQNTGELFFGEGSRLTVL.

This chain links TRBV1 with TRBJ1-2; TRBD1, the D gene given by the table, was not confirmed from the DNA. TRBV1 is labeled a pseudogene. The CDR3 loop spans 20 amino acids. The DNA for the CDR3 is TGCACCAGCAGCCACGCACACACATCTAGCCCGGGACAGGTAGACTATGGCTACACCTTC. Translated, it gives CTSSHAHTSSPGQVDYGYTF.

The chain combines TRBV29-1 with TRBJ2-3; tentatively, D is TRBD2 (5 bases). CDR1 is SQVTM and CDR2 is ANQGSEA in the germline V gene. There are 12 residues in the CDR3. With 4 bases removed from V and 2 bases from J, the gap between germline ends came to 7 bases. CDR3 residues: CSVGGSTDTQYF. The CDR3 DNA reads TGCAGCGTTGGCGGGTCCACAGATACGCAGTATTTT.

V usage is TRBV28 and J usage is TRBJ2-7, with a tentative D call TRBD2 (6 bases). Trimming shortened V by 5 bases and J by 5 bases, and 19 bases separated the two germline ends. The CDR3 is 15 amino acids. The germline V gene encodes CDR1 MDHEN and CDR2 SYDVKM. This CDR3 reads CASSKPGLGYDEQYF. As DNA, the CDR3 is TGTGCCAGCAGTAAGCCGGGACTTGGTTACGACGAGCAGTACTTC.

The chain employs TRBV5-1 and TRBJ2-1; perhaps TRBD1 as D (5 bases). The CDR3 consists of 16 residues. Germline CDR1 reads SGHRS; CDR2 reads YFSETQ. V lost 4 bases, J lost 2 bases, and 16 bases lay in between. The CDR3 nucleotides are TGCGCCAGCAGCCCTGACATGACAGTGACCTACAATGAGCAGTTCTTC. It yields the protein CASSPDMTVTYNEQFF.

The chain combines TRBV5-8 with TRBJ1-4; TRBD1 might be the D (5 bases). This CDR3 has 17 residues. Per germline, CDR1 SGHTS and CDR2 YDEGEE. V was pared by 1 base and J by 3 bases, with 16 bases between. The CDR3 here is CASSLFYVPGSNEKLFF. CDR3 DNA: TGTGCCAGCAGCTTGTTCTACGTGCCAGGGTCTAATGAAAAACTGTTTTTT.

This chain uses TRBV28 with TRBJ1-1; the D is unclear. With 7 bases removed from V and 0 bases from J, the gap between germline ends came to 9 bases. The germline V gene encodes CDR1 MDHEN and CDR2 SYDVKM. The CDR3 loop spans 13 amino acids. The CDR3 nucleotides are TGTGCCAGCAATAAGCACATGAACACTGAAGCTTTCTTT. Translation gives CASNKHMNTEAFF.

The rearrangement uses TRBV19 and TRBJ1-4, with 10 positions matching TRBD1. CDR1 LNHDA and CDR2 SQIVND come from the germline V gene (reference sequence). V shed 2 bases and J 6 bases; nucleotides not matched to a gene: 3. This CDR3 comprises 15 residues. The CDR3 nucleotides read TGTGCCAGTAGTATACTGACAGGGGGCGATGAAAAACTGTTTTTT. Translated, it gives CASSILTGGDEKLFF.

The chain links TRBV25-1 to TRBJ2-7; D might be TRBD1 (6 bases). In germline, CDR1 is MGHDK, CDR2 SYGVNS. There are 14 residues in the CDR3. V was shortened by 2 bases and J by 2 bases, with 10 bases between the two germline ends. CDR3 sequence: CASSEGTPTYEQYF. CDR3 nucleotides: TGTGCCAGCAGTGAAGGGACACCTACCTACGAGCAGTACTTC.

This rearrangement joins TRBV5-5 to TRBJ1-5; D is undetermined. Trimming stripped 4 bases from V and 7 bases from J, with 15 bases between. The CDR3 spans 14 residues. Per germline, CDR1 SGHKS and CDR2 YYEKEE (reference sequence). CDR3 in amino acids: CASSPFVADQPQHF. CDR3 in DNA: TGTGCCAGCAGCCCATTCGTGGCGGACCAGCCCCAGCATTTT.

The rearrangement joins TRBV7-2 to TRBJ1-2; D is perhaps TRBD1 (6 bases). Per the germline V gene, CDR1 is SGHTA and CDR2 is FQGNSA. The CDR3 runs to 14 residues. The V end was cut by 5 bases, the J end by 6 bases, with 16 bases between. The CDR3 loop is CASSVTWAGDGYTF. As DNA, the CDR3 is TGTGCCAGCAGCGTAACCTGGGCAGGGGATGGCTACACCTTC.

The chain has TRBV5-6 and TRBJ2-7; D is unclear. Germline values: CDR1 SGHDT, CDR2 YYEEEE. This CDR3 region has 14 residues. Between the trimmed V and J ends, which lost 1 base and 2 bases, there was a span of 10 bases. The CDR3 here is CASSLRTTPYEQYF. The CDR3, as DNA: TGTGCCAGCAGCTTGAGGACGACCCCCTACGAGCAGTACTTC.

J is TRBJ2-2 and V is TRBV19; 9 nucleotides align to TRBD1. Germline CDR1 reads LNHDA; CDR2 reads SQIVND (reference sequence). CDR3 length: 14 amino acids. The junction had 3 bases not matched to a gene; V was cut back by 4 bases and J by 6 bases. The CDR3 here is CASSTDRGAGELFF. The CDR3 region has the DNA TGTGCCAGTAGTACGGACAGGGGAGCCGGGGAGCTGTTTTTT.

The rearrangement uses TRBV7-9 and TRBJ1-3, with D unclear. Trimming pared 5 bases from V and 4 bases from J, leaving 15 bases between. The CDR3 length is 15 residues. Looked up from germline, CDR1 is SEHNR and CDR2 is FQNEAQ (reference sequence). CDR3: CASSLTRFGGNTIYF. CDR3 nucleotides: TGTGCCAGCAGCCTGACCCGATTTGGGGGAAACACCATATATTTT. Full variable domain (outside the CDR3, taken from reference TRBV7-9 and TRBJ1-3): DTGVSQNPRHKITKRGQNVTFRCDPISEHNRLYWYRQTLGQGPEFLTYFQNEAQLEKSRLLSDRFSAERPKGSFSTLEIQRTEQGDSAMYLCASSLTRFGGNTIYFGEGSWLTVV.

This rearrangement joins TRBV15 to TRBJ2-1; D unresolved. V shed 2 bases and J shed 12 bases, with 14 bases lying between them. CDR1 is LNHNV and CDR2 is YYDKDF in the germline V gene (reference sequence). This CDR3 region has 13 residues. The CDR3 region has the DNA TGTGCCACCAGCAGAAGCCCTTTTGACGGGCAGTTCTTC. It encodes CATSRSPFDGQFF. Filled out from reference TRBV15 and TRBJ2-1, the complete variable domain reads DAMVIQNPRYQVTQFGKPVTLSCSQTLNHNVMYWYQQKSSQAPKLLFHYYDKDFNNEADTPDNFQSRRPNTSFCFLDIRSPGLGDTAMYLCATSRSPFDGQFFGPGTRLTVL.

The genes are TRBV11-2 and TRBJ2-7, with 7 bases matching TRBD2. The V gene end was trimmed by 4 bases and the J gene end by 12 bases; junction bases not matched to a gene: 15. Germline V gives CDR1 SGHAT, CDR2 FQNNGV. The CDR3 runs to 14 residues. CDR3 protein: CASSSTPSRENRYF. CDR3 sequence (DNA): TGTGCCAGCAGCTCCACTCCTTCGCGGGAGAATCGGTACTTC.

The chain has TRBV7-9 and TRBJ2-7, with a possible D match to TRBD2 (5 bases). Trimming took 5 bases from V and 4 from J, leaving 18 bases between them. Germline loops: CDR1 SEHNR, CDR2 FQNEAQ (reference sequence). The CDR3 length is 15 residues. Written as DNA, the CDR3 is TGTGCCAGCAGCGGAATGGGGAGTTCTCTTTACGAGCAGTACTTC. Amino acids: CASSGMGSSLYEQYF.

The chain recombines TRBV18 with TRBJ1-3, with a weak D call TRBD1 (6 bases). Between the trimmed V and J ends, which lost 1 base and 4 bases, there was a span of 14 bases. The length of the CDR3 is 16 residues. Germline-derived CDR1 and CDR2 are KGHSH and LQKENI. The CDR3 loop is CASSPLDWGRGNTIYF. The DNA for the CDR3 is TGTGCCAGCTCACCACTAGACTGGGGGCGAGGAAACACCATATATTTT.

This rearrangement joins TRBV4-1 to TRBJ2-2; the D gene is possibly TRBD1 (6 bases). Per the germline V gene, CDR1 is MGHRA and CDR2 is YSYEKL. CDR3 size: 17 residues. V lost 6 bases, J lost 1 base, and 18 bases lay in between. The CDR3: CASRDVLRTVNTGELFF. The CDR3 nucleotides are TGCGCCAGCAGGGACGTACTACGGACAGTGAACACCGGGGAGCTGTTTTTT.

The rearrangement joins TRBV19 to TRBJ1-2; TRBD1 agrees at 7 bases. The CDR3 is 16 amino acids. Germline values: CDR1 LNHDA, CDR2 SQIVND (reference sequence). The trim removed 3 bases at V and 2 bases at J, leaving 9 bases unmatched. The CDR3 here is CASSMAEQGGNYGYTF. Here the CDR3 DNA reads TGTGCCAGTAGTATGGCCGAGCAGGGGGGAAACTATGGCTACACCTTC.

In nucleotides, the CDR3 is TGTGCCAGCTCAACCCGGACAGGGACGGGGACTGAAGCTTTCTTT. This encodes CASSTRTGTGTEAFF. The rearrangement joins TRBV18 to TRBJ1-1; 8 nucleotides match TRBD1. With 5 bases clipped from V and 5 bases from J, the junction kept 10 bases outside the gene matches. CDR1 is KGHSH, CDR2 LQKENI, per germline. The CDR3 consists of 15 residues.

In this sample, this clone turned up once. CDR3 nucleotides: TGTGCCAGCAGCCAGGCGACTAGCGGATACGAGCAGTACTTC. Its translation: CASSQATSGYEQYF. V gene TRBV14 combines with J gene TRBJ2-7, with TRBD2 identical over 9 bases. Looked up from germline, CDR1 is SGHDN and CDR2 is FVKESK. J lost 4 bases, V lost 3 bases, and 4 bases had no gene match. The CDR3 has 14 amino acids.

This chain joins TRBV7-6 and TRBJ2-7; TRBD2 might be the D (5 bases). V lost 1 base and J 5 bases, leaving 18 bases between the germline ends. The germline V gene encodes CDR1 SGHVS and CDR2 FNYEAQ. The CDR3 loop spans 16 amino acids. The DNA for the CDR3 is TGTGCCAGCAGCTTAGGAGTAAGATTAGCGATCGACGAGCAGTACTTC. Translating gives CASSLGVRLAIDEQYF.

V usage is TRBV5-1 and J usage is TRBJ2-7; D might be TRBD1 (5 bases). Trimming shortened V by 0 bases and J by 2 bases, and 9 bases separated the two germline ends. The CDR3 is 14 residues long. Germline CDR1 is SGHRS and CDR2 is YFSETQ. CDR3 DNA sequence: TGCGCCAGCAGCTTGGGACAGCATCCCTACGAGCAGTACTTC. Translating it yields CASSLGQHPYEQYF. Full variable domain (rest looked up from reference TRBV5-1 and TRBJ2-7): KAGVTQTPRYLIKTRGQQVTLSCSPISGHRSVSWYQQTPGQGLQFLFEYFSETQRNKGNFPGRFSGRQFSNSRSEMNVSTLELGDSALYLCASSLGQHPYEQYFGPGTRLTVT.

The V gene is TRBV7-9, the J gene TRBJ2-1, with TRBD2 identical over 7 bases. The CDR3 is made up of 13 amino acids. V dropped 5 bases and J dropped 7; count of bases not matched to a gene: 5. The germline V gene has CDR1 SEHNR and CDR2 FQNEAQ (reference sequence). The CDR3 nucleotides are TGTGCCAGCAGCACTGCCGGGAGGAATGAGCAGTTCTTC. Protein sequence: CASSTAGRNEQFF.

This chain joins TRBV19 and TRBJ1-1, with no clear D. Trimming left V 0 bases short and J 0 bases short, with 8 bases between. Germline-derived CDR1 and CDR2 are LNHDA and SQIVND (reference sequence). The CDR3 consists of 15 residues. This CDR3 reads CASSIEGDMNTEAFF. The DNA of the CDR3 is TGTGCCAGTAGTATAGAGGGAGATATGAACACTGAAGCTTTCTTT.

The chain recombines TRBV6-5 with TRBJ2-1, with 8 bases matching TRBD2. The ends lost 0 bases at V and 7 bases at J; junction bases unmatched: 2. Looked up from germline, CDR1 is MNHEY and CDR2 is SVGAGI. This CDR3 comprises 14 residues. The CDR3 is CASSYSASGNEQFF. DNA of the CDR3: TGTGCCAGCAGTTACTCGGCTAGCGGGAATGAGCAGTTCTTC.